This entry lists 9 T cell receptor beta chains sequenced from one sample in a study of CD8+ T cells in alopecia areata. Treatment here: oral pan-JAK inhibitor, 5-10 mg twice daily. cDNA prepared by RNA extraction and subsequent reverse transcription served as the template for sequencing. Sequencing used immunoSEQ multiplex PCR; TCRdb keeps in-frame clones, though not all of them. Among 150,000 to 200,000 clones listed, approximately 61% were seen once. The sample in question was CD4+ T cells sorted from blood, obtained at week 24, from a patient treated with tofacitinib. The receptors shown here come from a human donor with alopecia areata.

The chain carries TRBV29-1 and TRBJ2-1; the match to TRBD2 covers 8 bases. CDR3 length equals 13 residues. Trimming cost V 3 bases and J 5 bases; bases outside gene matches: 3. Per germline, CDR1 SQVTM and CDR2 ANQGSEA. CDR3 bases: TGCAGCGTTGAGGAAGCGGGGGACAATGAGCAGTTCTTC. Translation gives CSVEEAGDNEQFF.

The chain's CDR3 is CSGNRDRGTEAFF. The CDR3 DNA is TGCAGCGGGAACCGGGACAGGGGTACTGAAGCTTTCTTT. This chain uses TRBV29-1 with TRBJ1-1; 10 bases are a match to TRBD1. Unmatched junction bases numbered 7, after V lost 7 bases and J lost 5 bases. CDR3 size: 13 residues. The germline CDR1 and CDR2 sequences are SQVTM and ANQGSEA.

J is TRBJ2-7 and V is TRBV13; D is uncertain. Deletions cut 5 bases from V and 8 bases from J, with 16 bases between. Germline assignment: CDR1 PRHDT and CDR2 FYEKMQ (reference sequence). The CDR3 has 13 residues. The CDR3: CASSSSGPRKQYF. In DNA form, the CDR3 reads TGTGCCAGCAGCAGCTCGGGCCCCCGAAAGCAGTACTTC.

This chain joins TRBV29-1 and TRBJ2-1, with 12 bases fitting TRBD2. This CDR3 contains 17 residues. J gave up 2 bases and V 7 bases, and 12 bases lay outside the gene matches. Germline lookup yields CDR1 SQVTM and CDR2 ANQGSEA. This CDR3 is CSATSGGSSLTYNEQFF. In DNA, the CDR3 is TGCAGCGCAACTAGCGGGGGGTCGTCCTTAACCTACAATGAGCAGTTCTTC.

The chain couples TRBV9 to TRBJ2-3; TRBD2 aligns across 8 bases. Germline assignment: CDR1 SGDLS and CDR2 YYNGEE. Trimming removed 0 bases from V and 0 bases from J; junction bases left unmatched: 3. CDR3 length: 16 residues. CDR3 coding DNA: TGTGCCAGCAGCGTAGAGCAGCGGGGGAGCACAGATACGCAGTATTTT. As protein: CASSVEQRGSTDTQYF.

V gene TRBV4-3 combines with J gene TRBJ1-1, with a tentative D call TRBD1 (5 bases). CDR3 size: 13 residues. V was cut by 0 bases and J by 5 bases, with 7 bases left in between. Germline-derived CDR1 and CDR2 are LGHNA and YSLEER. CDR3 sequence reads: CASSQDQGTEAFF. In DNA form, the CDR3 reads TGCGCCAGCAGCCAAGATCAGGGTACTGAAGCTTTCTTT.

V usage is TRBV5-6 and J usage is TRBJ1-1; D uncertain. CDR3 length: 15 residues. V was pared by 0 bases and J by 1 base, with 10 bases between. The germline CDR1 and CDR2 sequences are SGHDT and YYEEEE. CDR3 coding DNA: TGTGCCAGCAGCTTGGTAGAGACGCCGAACACTGAAGCTTTCTTT. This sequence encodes CASSLVETPNTEAFF.

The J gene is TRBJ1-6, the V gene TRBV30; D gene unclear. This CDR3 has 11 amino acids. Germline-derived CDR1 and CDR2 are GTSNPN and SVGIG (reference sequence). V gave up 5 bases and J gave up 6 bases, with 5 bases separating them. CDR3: CAWGSNSPLHF. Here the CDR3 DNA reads TGTGCCTGGGGTAGTAATTCACCCCTCCACTTT.

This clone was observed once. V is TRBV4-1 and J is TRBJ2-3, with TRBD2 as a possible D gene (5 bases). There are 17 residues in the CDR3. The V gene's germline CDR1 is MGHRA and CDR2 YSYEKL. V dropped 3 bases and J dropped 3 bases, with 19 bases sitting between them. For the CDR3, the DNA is TGCGCCAGCAGCCAGGATTCCCCAGCGGCAATTACAGATACGCAGTATTTT. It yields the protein CASSQDSPAAITDTQYF.